Sequencing of this T cell receptor (beta chain) was carried out in a study of tumor and adjacent non-tumor tissue in lung cancer. Three rounds of nested PCR, following a modified ARM-PCR protocol, produced the TCRbeta library. TCRdb used MiXCR to reprocess the multiplex PCR reads, holding one entry per CDR3 protein. Of some 100,000 distinct CDR3 sequences detected, about 62% appear once; the ten largest clones hold approximately 18%. RNA was extracted from bulk tissue without any cell sorting. This non-tumor lung sample came from over 3 cm beyond the tumor edge. With 6 bases clipped from V and 4 bases from J, the junction kept 4 bases outside the gene matches. The CDR3 spans 14 residues. The germline V gene encodes CDR1 SGHAT and CDR2 FQNNGV. Sample share makes this clonotype medium-sized.

The specimen sequenced was distant non-tumor lung tissue. The gene calls are TRBV11-2 and TRBJ1-2, with 11 bases fitting TRBD1. This TCR came from a man aged 30-40 years with non-small cell lung cancer. CDR3 bases: TGTGCCAGCAGGGGACAGGGGGAGGGCTATGGCTACACCTTC. Translated, it gives CASRGQGEGYGYTF.